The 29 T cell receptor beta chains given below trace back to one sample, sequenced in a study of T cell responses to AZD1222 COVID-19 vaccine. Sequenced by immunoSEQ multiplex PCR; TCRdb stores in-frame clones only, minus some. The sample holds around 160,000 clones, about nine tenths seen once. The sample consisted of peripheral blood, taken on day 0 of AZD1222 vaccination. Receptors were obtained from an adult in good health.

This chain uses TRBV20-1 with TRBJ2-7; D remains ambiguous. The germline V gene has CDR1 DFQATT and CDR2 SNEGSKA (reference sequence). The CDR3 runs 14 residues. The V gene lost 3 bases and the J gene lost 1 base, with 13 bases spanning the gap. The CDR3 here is CSASKAGWSYEQYF. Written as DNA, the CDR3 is TGCAGTGCTAGTAAGGCCGGCTGGTCCTACGAGCAGTACTTC.

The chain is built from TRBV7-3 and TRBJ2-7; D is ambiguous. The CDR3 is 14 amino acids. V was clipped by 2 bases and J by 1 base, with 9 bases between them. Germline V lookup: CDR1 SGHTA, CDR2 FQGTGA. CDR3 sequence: CASSLSRTSYEQYF. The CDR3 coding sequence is TGTGCCAGCAGCTTATCCAGGACGTCCTACGAGCAGTACTTC.

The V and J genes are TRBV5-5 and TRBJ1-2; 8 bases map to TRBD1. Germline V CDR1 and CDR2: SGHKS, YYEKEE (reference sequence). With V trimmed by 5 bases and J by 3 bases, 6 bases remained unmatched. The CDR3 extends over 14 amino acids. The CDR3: CASSWQGAHYGYTF. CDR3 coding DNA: TGTGCCAGCAGTTGGCAGGGGGCTCACTATGGCTACACCTTC.

CDR3 loop: CASSTMGGSGNTIYF. The CDR3 DNA follows: TGCGCCAGCAGCACAATGGGAGGGTCCGGAAACACCATATATTTT. V gene TRBV5-1 combines with J gene TRBJ1-3, with no clear D. The CDR3 totals 15 residues. CDR1 is SGHRS, CDR2 YFSETQ, per germline. V was shortened by 4 bases and J by 4 bases, with 15 bases between the two germline ends. Full variable domain (remainder filled in from reference TRBV5-1 and TRBJ1-3): KAGVTQTPRYLIKTRGQQVTLSCSPISGHRSVSWYQQTPGQGLQFLFEYFSETQRNKGNFPGRFSGRQFSNSRSEMNVSTLELGDSALYLCASSTMGGSGNTIYFGEGSWLTVV.

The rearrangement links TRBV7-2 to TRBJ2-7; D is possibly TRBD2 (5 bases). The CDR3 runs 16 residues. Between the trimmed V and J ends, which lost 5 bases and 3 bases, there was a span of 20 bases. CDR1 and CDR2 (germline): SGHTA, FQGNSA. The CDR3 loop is CASSKSSGSLNYEQYF. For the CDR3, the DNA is TGTGCCAGCAGCAAAAGTTCGGGGAGTCTTAACTACGAGCAGTACTTC. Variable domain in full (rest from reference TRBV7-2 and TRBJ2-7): GAGVSQSPSNKVTEKGKDVELRCDPISGHTALYWYRQSLGQGLEFLIYFQGNSAPDKSGLPSDRFSAERTGGSVSTLTIQRTQQEDSAVYLCASSKSSGSLNYEQYFGPGTRLTVT.

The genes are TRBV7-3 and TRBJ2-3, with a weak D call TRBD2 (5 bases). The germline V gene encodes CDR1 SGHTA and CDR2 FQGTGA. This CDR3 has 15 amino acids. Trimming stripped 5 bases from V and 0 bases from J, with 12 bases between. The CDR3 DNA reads TGTGCCAGCAGCACTAGGGTCTTGAGCACAGATACGCAGTATTTT. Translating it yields CASSTRVLSTDTQYF.

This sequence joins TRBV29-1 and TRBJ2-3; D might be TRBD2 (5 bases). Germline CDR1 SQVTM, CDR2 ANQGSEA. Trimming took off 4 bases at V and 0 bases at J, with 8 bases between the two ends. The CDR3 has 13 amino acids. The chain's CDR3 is CSVVRDSTDTQYF. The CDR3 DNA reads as TGCAGCGTTGTGAGGGATAGCACAGATACGCAGTATTTT.

CDR3 residues: CASSFGAAGGTEAFF. DNA for the CDR3: TGTGCCAGCAGTTTCGGAGCCGCCGGAGGGACTGAAGCTTTCTTT. This chain links TRBV28 with TRBJ1-1; D not certain. Germline loops: CDR1 MDHEN, CDR2 SYDVKM. Trimming took 3 bases from V and 5 from J, leaving 16 bases between them. CDR3 length: 15 amino acids.

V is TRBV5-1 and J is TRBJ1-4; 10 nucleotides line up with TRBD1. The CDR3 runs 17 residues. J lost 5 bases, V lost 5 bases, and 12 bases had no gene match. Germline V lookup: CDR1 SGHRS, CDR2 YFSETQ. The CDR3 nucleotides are TGCGCCAGCAGGGCCGGGACAGGGGCGTCCCTCAATGAAAAACTGTTTTTT. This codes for CASRAGTGASLNEKLFF.

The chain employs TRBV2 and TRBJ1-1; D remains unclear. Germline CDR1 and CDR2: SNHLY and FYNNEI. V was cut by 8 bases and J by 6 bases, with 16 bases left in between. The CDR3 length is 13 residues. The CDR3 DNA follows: TGTGCCAGCTGGGCCCAGGTAGGCGCTGAAGCTTTCTTT. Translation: CASWAQVGAEAFF. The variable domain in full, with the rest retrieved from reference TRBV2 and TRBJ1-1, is EPEVTQTPSHQVTQMGQEVILRCVPISNHLYFYWYRQILGQKVEFLVSFYNNEISEKSEIFDDQFSVERPDGSNFTLKIRSTKLEDSAMYFCASWAQVGAEAFFGQGTRLTVV.

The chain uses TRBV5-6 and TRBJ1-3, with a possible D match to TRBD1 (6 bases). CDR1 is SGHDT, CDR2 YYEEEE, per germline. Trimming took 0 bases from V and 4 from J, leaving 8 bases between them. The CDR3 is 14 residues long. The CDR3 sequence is CASSLGGLGNTIYF. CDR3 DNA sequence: TGTGCCAGCAGCTTGGGGGGGCTAGGAAACACCATATATTTT.

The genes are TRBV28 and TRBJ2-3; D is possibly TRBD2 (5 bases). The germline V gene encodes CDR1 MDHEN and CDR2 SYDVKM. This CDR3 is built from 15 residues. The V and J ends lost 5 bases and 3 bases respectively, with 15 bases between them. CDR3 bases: TGTGCCAGCAGTGAACACAGCGGTGGGACAGATACGCAGTATTTT. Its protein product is CASSEHSGGTDTQYF.

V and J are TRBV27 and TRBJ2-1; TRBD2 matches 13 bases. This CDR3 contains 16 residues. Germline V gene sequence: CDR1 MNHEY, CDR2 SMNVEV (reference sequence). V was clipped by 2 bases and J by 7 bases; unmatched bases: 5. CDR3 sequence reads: CASSLHPGLAGNEQFF. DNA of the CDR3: TGTGCCAGCAGTTTACATCCGGGACTAGCGGGAAATGAGCAGTTCTTC.

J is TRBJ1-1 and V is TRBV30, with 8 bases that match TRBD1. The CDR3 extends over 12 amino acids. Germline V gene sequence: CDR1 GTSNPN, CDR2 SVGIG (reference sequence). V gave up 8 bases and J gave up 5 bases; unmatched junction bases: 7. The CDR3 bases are TGTGCCCATCAGGGGGCTTGGACTGAAGCTTTCTTT. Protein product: CAHQGAWTEAFF.

The CDR3 spells CASRPPGTARYTEAFF. In nucleotides, the CDR3 is TGTGCCAGCAGACCTCCCGGGACAGCTAGATACACTGAAGCTTTCTTT. The chain recombines TRBV28 with TRBJ1-1; 7 bases line up with TRBD1. The V gene end was trimmed by 6 bases and the J gene end by 3 bases; junction bases not matched to a gene: 13. Germline V gene data show CDR1 as MDHEN and CDR2 as SYDVKM. The CDR3 covers 16 residues.

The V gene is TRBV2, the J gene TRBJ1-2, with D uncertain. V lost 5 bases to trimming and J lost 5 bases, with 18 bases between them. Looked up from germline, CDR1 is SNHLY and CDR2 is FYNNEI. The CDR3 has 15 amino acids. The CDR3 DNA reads TGTGCCAGCAGTTTCTTGGAAAGTGCGACATATGGCTACACCTTC. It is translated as CASSFLESATYGYTF.

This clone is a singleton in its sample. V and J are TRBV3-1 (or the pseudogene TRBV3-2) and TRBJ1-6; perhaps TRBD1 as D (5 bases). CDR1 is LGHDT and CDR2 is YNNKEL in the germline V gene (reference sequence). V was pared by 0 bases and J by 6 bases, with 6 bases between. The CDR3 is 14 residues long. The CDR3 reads CASSQDQGNSPLHF. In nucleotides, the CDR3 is TGTGCCAGCAGCCAAGATCAGGGTAATTCACCCCTCCACTTT.

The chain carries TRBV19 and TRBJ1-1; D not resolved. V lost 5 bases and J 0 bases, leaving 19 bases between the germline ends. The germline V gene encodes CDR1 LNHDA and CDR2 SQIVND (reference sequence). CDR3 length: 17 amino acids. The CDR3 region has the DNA TGTGCCAGTAGTGGCCGGGCGGGGTTGAGCATGAACACTGAAGCTTTCTTT. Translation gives CASSGRAGLSMNTEAFF.

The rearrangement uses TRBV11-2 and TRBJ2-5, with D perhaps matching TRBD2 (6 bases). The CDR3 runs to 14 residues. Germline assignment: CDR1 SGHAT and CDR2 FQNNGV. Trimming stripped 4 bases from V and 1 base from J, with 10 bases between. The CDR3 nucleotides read TGTGCCAGCAGCTCGAGCGGGCTCCAAGAGACCCAGTACTTC. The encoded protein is CASSSSGLQETQYF.

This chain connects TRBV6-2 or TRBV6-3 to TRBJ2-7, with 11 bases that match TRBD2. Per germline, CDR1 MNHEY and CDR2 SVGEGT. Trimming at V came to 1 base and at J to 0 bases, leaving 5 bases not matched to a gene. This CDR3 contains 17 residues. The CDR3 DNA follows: TGTGCCAGCAGTTACTTTAGCGGGAGGGGTATCTCCTACGAGCAGTACTTC. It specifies CASSYFSGRGISYEQYF.

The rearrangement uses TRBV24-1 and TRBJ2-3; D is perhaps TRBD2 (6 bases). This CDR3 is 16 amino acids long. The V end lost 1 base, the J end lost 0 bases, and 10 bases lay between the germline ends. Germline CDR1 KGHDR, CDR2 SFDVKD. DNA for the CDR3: TGTGCCACCAGTGATTTCCCCGGGACTAGCACAGATACGCAGTATTTT. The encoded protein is CATSDFPGTSTDTQYF.

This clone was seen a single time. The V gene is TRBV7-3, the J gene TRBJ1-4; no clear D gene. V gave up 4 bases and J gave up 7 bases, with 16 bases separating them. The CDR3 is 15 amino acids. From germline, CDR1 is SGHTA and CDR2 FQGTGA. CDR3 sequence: CASSSGPGPGEKLFF. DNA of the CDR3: TGTGCCAGCAGCTCAGGACCTGGACCGGGTGAAAAACTGTTTTTT.

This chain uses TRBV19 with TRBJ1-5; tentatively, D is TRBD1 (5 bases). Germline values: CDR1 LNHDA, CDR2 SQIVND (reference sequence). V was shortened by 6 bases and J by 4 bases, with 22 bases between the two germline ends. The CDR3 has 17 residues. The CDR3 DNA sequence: TGTGCCAGTAGCATTGGGGCCATAAGGGAAAGGAATCAGCCCCAGCATTTT. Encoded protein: CASSIGAIRERNQPQHF.

The CDR3 protein is CASRPTRGTQYF. In DNA form, the CDR3 reads TGTGCCAGCAGACCAACTAGGGGAACGCAGTATTTT. The chain employs TRBV6-5 and TRBJ2-3, with D tentatively TRBD1 or TRBD2 (5 bases each). Looked up from germline, CDR1 is MNHEY and CDR2 is SVGAGI. V lost 6 bases and J 9 bases, leaving 13 bases between the germline ends. The CDR3 loop spans 12 amino acids.

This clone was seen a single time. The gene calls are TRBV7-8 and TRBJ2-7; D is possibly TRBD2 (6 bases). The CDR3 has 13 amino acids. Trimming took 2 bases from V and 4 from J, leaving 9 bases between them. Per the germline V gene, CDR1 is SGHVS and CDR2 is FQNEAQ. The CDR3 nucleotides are TGTGCCAGCAGCTTACCTGGGAGGTACGAGCAGTACTTC. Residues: CASSLPGRYEQYF.

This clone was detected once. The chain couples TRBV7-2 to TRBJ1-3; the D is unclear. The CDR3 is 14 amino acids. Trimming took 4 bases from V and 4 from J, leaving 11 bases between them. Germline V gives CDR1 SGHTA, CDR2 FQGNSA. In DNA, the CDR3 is TGTGCCAGCAGCTCTCCAAATATCGGAAACACCATATATTTT. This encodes CASSSPNIGNTIYF.

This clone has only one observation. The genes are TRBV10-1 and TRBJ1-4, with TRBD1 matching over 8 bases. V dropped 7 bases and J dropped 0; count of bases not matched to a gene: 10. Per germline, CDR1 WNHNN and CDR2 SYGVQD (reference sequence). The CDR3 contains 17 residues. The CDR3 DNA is TGCGCCAGCAAAAGTCCTGCGACAGGGGCAACTAATGAAAAACTGTTTTTT. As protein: CASKSPATGATNEKLFF.

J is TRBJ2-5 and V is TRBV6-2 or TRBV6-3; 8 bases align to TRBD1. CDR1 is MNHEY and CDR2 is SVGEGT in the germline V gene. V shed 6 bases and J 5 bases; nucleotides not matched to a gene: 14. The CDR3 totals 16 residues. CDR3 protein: CASSREIQGAGETQYF. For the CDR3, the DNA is TGTGCCAGCAGCCGAGAGATCCAGGGGGCGGGGGAGACCCAGTACTTC.

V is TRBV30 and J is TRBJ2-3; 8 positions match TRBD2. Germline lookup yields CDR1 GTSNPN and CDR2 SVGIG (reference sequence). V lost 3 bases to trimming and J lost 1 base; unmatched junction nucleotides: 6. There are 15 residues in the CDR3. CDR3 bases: TGTGCCTGGAGGCTAAGCGGGAGAGGCACAGATACGCAGTATTTT. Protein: CAWRLSGRGTDTQYF.